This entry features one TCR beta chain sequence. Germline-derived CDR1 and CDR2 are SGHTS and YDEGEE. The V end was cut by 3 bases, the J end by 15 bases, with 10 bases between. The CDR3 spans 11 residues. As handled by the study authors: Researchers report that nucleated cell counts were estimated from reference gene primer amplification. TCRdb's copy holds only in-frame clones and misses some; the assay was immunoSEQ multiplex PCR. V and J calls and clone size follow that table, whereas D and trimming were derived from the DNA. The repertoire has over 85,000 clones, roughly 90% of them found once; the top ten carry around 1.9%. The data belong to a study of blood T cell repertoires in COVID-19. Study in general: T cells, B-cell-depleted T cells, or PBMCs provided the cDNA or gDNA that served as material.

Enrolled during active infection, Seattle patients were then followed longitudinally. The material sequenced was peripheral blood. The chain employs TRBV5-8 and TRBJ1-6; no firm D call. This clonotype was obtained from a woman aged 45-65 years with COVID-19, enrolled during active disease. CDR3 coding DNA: TGTGCCAGCAGCTGGCCCTTAAACCTCCACTTT. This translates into CASSWPLNLHF. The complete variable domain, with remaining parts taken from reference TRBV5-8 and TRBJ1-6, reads EAGVTQSPTHLIKTRGQQATLRCSPISGHTSVYWYQQALGLGLQFLLWYDEGEERNRGNFPPRFSGRQFPNYSSELNVNALELEDSALYLCASSWPLNLHFGNGTRLTVT.